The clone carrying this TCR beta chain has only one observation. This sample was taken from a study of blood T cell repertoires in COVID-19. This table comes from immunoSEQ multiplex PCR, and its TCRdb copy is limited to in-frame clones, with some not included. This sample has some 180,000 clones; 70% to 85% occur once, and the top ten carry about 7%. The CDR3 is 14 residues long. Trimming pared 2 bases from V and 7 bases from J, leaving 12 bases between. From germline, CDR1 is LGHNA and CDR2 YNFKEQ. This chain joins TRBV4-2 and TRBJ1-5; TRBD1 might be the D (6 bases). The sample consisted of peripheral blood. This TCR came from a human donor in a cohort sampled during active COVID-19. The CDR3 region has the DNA TGTGCCAGCAGCCAACACAGGGTTGGGCAGCCCCAGCATTTT. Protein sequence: CASSQHRVGQPQHF.